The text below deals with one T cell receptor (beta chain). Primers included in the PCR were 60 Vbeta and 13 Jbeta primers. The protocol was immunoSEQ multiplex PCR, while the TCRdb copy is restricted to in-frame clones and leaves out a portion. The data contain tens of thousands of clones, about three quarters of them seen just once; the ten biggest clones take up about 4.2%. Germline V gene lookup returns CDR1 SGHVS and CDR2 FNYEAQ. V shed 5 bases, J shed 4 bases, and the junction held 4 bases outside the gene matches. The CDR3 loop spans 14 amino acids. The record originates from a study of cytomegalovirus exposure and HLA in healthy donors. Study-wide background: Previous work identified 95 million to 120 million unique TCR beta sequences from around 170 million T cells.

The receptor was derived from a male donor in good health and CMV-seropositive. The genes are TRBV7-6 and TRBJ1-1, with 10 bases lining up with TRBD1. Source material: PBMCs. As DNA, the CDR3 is TGTGCCAGCAGCACAGGGGACAGGGGCACTGAAGCTTTCTTT. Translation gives CASSTGDRGTEAFF.